Below, 14 T cell receptor delta chains from the same sample are listed, as sequenced in a study of γδ T cells in repeated Plasmodium falciparum infection (dated by TCRdb to the early 2020s). Libraries were constructed by multiplex PCR. Sequenced on an Illumina MiSeq. In TCRdb, clones were called once more from the public reads by CATT, and rows of identical DNA were later combined. The sample table holds under 50,000 delta-chain clones, of which around 1.6% were seen once. The ten largest clonotypes hold 7.5% to 10% of the sample. Vgamma9/Vdelta2+ and Vdelta2-negative gammadelta T cell populations were flow-sorted from peripheral blood mononuclear cells for bulk TCR repertoire analysis. Sequenced: gamma-delta T cells from blood. These receptors came from a pool of human donors (malaria-infected and uninfected, not separated).

On this clone itself: TCRdb records a much larger clone's protein for this DNA, with a difference at residue 9 that likely arises from a read error; the protein given is the translation of the DNA. V gene TRDV2 combines with J gene TRDJ1; 9 bases are a match to TRDD3. Assignment of the J gene here rests on matching the DNA to germline, because TCRdb gives none. CDR1 is GEAIGNYY and CDR2 is EKD in the germline V gene. V lost 0 bases, J lost 1 base, and 8 bases stayed unmatched. CDR3 length: 17 amino acids. The CDR3 sequence is CACDTLGDGNLTDKLIF. The CDR3 nucleotides read TGTGCCTGTGACACCCTGGGGGATGGGAACCTCACCGATAAACTCATCTTT.

In this sample, this clone turned up a few times. This likely traces to a read error, being one base from a far larger clone. Other DNA sequences in this specimen translate into the identical CDR3. The chain joins TRDV1 to TRDJ1; D possibly uses TRDD2 or TRDD3 (5 bases each). The CDR3 spans 26 residues. The germline CDR1 and CDR2 sequences are TSWWSYY and QGS. V lost 9 bases and J lost 0, with 50 bases in between. In DNA, the CDR3 is TGTGCTCTCGGGCCTCCCACCCTGGGCCCTACGTATGACCGGAGGGGTGGTTGGATCGACACCGATAAACTCATCTTT. Amino acid sequence: CALGPPTLGPTYDRRGGWIDTDKLIF.

This clone showed up just a few times. This DNA's translation and the protein TCRdb lists, from a much larger clone, do not match at residue 5, likely due to a read error; the protein shown is translated from the DNA. The chain employs TRDV1 and TRDJ1, with a weak D call TRDD2 (5 bases). The J gene, absent from TCRdb, was called here by matching the DNA to germline. V was cut by 4 bases and J by 2 bases, with 17 bases left in between. Germline values: CDR1 TSWWSYY, CDR2 QGS. The CDR3 has 16 amino acids. As DNA, the CDR3 is TGTGCTCTTGGGGGACTTACCCTTCTTAGTACCGATAAACTCATCTTT. Residues: CALGGLTLLSTDKLIF.

At least ten counts were recorded for this clone. One junction end does not reproduce the germline sequence, and a read error may be involved. Other DNA sequences from this sample encode an identical CDR3 as well. The chain links TRDV1 to TRDJ1; 10 bases map to TRDD3. The germline CDR1 and CDR2 sequences are TSWWSYY and QGS. The CDR3 has 20 amino acids. CDR3 sequence (DNA): TGTGCTCTCGGGGCTTTCCGGCGGGACTGGGGGATTCCAAGCACCGATAAACTAATCTTT. As protein: CALGAFRRDWGIPSTDKLIF.

In this sample, this clone turned up a few times. A far larger clone is only one base removed, so a read error is likely. Other DNA variants within this sample encode the same CDR3. V gene TRDV3 combines with J gene TRDJ1; 12 bases are shared with TRDD3. TCRdb gives no J gene; it was assigned here by matching the DNA to germline. Germline CDR1 reads TVYSNPD; CDR2 reads GDNSRS (reference sequence). The CDR3 loop spans 16 amino acids. The ends lost 4 bases at V and 5 bases at J; junction bases unmatched: 14. The CDR3 DNA sequence: TGTGCCTCGGGGCCATACTGGGGGATACAACCTGATAAACTCATCTTT. Protein product: CASGPYWGIQPDKLIF.

Only a few counts were recorded for this clone. Additional DNA sequences in this sample encode the identical CDR3. This rearrangement joins TRDV1 to TRDJ1, with TRDD2 matching 7 bases. Trimming cost V 0 bases and J 3 bases; bases outside gene matches: 25. There are 22 residues in the CDR3. Per germline, CDR1 TSWWSYY and CDR2 QGS. The DNA for the CDR3 is TGTGCTCTTGGGGAACTTAGAGGCTTCCTAGTACGGGGGGTTCACACCGCCGATAAACTCATCTTT. Translating gives CALGELRGFLVRGVHTADKLIF.

This clone was seen ten or more times. The chain uses TRDV1 and TRDJ1; a weak D match, TRDD3 (5 bases). No J segment appears in TCRdb, so it was assigned here by matching the sequence to germline. Germline V gives CDR1 TSWWSYY, CDR2 QGS. This CDR3 is built from 22 residues. Deletions cut 1 base from V and 5 bases from J, with 35 bases between. CDR3 loop: CALGERKVTNRTDTGLRDKLIF. The CDR3 DNA follows: TGTGCTCTTGGGGAACGGAAAGTTACCAATCGTACCGATACCGGCCTTAGGGATAAACTCATCTTT.

This clone appeared many times. With a far larger clone one base away, a read error is the likely cause. Other nucleotide sequences in the sample specify the same CDR3. The chain joins TRDV2 to TRDJ1; 11 bases match TRDD3. The J gene, left out of TCRdb, was set here by checking the DNA against germline. The length of the CDR3 is 18 residues. The V and J ends lost 0 bases and 3 bases, in that order; junction bases with no gene match: 11. CDR1 and CDR2 (germline): GEAIGNYY, EKD. CDR3 DNA sequence: TGTGCCTGTGACACCGGGAAGTTATTGGGGGATACGCCCGATAAACTCATCTTT. Amino acid sequence: CACDTGKLLGDTPDKLIF.

The table lists this clone with a few counts. The protein held in TCRdb is that of a much larger clone and does not match this DNA's translation at residue 6, likely because of a read error; the protein shown is translated from the DNA. The chain uses TRDV1 and TRDJ1; 12 positions match TRDD3. As TCRdb names no J gene, one was assigned here on the basis of a DNA match to germline. The CDR3 has 25 residues. The ends lost 3 bases at V and 7 bases at J; junction bases unmatched: 36. Germline CDR1 is TSWWSYY and CDR2 is QGS. For the CDR3, the DNA is TGTGCTCTTGGGGAGTCCCAGAGGGGGCCTTCCGAAAAAAACTGGGGGATACCTTCCAACAGTAAACTCATCTTT. Its translation is CALGESQRGPSEKNWGIPSNSKLIF.

A note on this clone: A far larger clone differs by one base, so this is likely a read error. The same CDR3 arises from other DNA sequences in this sample as well. The CDR3 DNA is TGCGCTCTTGGGGAACTAGTCTTATCCTACGCCTTGGGGGGCGCAAACACCGATAAACTCATCTTT. It translates to CALGELVLSYALGGANTDKLIF. The chain couples TRDV1 to TRDJ1, with D perhaps being TRDD2 or TRDD3 (6 bases each). The J gene is not listed in TCRdb, so it was assigned here from a DNA match to germline. Germline CDR1 reads TSWWSYY; CDR2 reads QGS. The length of the CDR3 is 22 residues.

The sample holds a few counts of this clone. The protein TCRdb lists belongs to a much larger clone and differs from this DNA's translation at residue 3, which points to a read error; the protein shown is made from the DNA. The gene calls are TRDV1 and TRDJ1; 13 bases map to TRDD3. This CDR3 region has 23 residues. The germline CDR1 and CDR2 sequences are TSWWSYY and QGS. The CDR3 sequence is CAPGDPTPSRTGGYAGYTDKLIF. For the CDR3, the DNA is TGTGCTCCTGGGGACCCGACCCCATCCCGTACTGGGGGATACGCGGGGTACACCGATAAGCTCATCTTT.

A remark on this clone: The protein TCRdb gives is from a much larger clone and does not agree with this DNA's translation at residue 3, likely a read error; the protein shown here comes from the DNA. This chain links TRDV2 with TRDJ1; 12 bases match TRDD3. The J gene comes from matching the DNA to germline here; TCRdb lacks it. The CDR3 runs to 21 residues. Germline CDR1 and CDR2: GEAIGNYY and EKD. The CDR3 sequence is CASDILSSGLGDTQYTDKLIF. Written as DNA, the CDR3 is TGTGCCAGTGACATTCTATCCTCGGGACTGGGGGATACCCAGTACACCGATAAACTCATCTTT.

This clone has only a few counts. This likely came from a read error, as a far larger clone is one base away. Other nucleotide sequences in the sample specify the same CDR3. The V call is TRDV2, the J call TRDJ1; TRDD3 matches 8 bases. TCRdb offers no J gene call, so here the DNA was matched to germline to obtain one. This CDR3 is built from 23 residues. Germline CDR1 is GEAIGNYY and CDR2 is EKD. Trimming removed 3 bases from V and 2 bases from J; junction bases left unmatched: 31. This CDR3 reads CACDSEGDKREVLGSSRTDKLIF. The CDR3 DNA follows: TGTGCCTGTGACTCTGAGGGGGATAAAAGAGAGGTCTTGGGATCTAGTCGTACCGATAAACTCATCTTT.

This clone has a count of ten or more. The chain is built from TRDV1 and TRDJ1, with TRDD3 matching 8 bases. The junction had 20 bases not matched to a gene; V was cut back by 2 bases and J by 0 bases. In germline, CDR1 is TSWWSYY, CDR2 QGS. This CDR3 comprises 21 residues. The CDR3 reads CALGETILRALGDSYTDKLIF. As DNA, the CDR3 is TGTGCTCTTGGGGAAACGATCCTACGGGCCCTGGGGGACTCTTACACCGATAAACTCATCTTT.